This TCR beta chain derives from a study of blood T cell repertoires in COVID-19. Overall study: PBMCs, B-cell-depleted T cells, or T cells provided the cDNA or gDNA that made up the material.

The CDR3 runs 18 residues. Losses at the gene ends were 4 bases for V and 2 bases for J; bases not matched to a gene: 12. Germline V lookup: CDR1 SGHTA, CDR2 FQGTGA. Here immunoSEQ multiplex PCR was the method, and the copy in TCRdb shows in-frame clones only, minus some. The repertoire includes 80,000 or so clones, roughly nine tenths of them detected once, and roughly 1.9% sits in the top ten. Sequenced input: peripheral blood. The origin of this receptor is a woman aged 60-75 years with acute or convalescent COVID-19. The chain combines TRBV7-3 with TRBJ1-5, with 9 bases matching TRBD1. The DNA for the CDR3 is TGTGCCAGCAGCTATAATCCTGGGACAGGGAGAGGCAATCAGCCCCAGCATTTT. Residues: CASSYNPGTGRGNQPQHF.